One and the same sample provided the 14 T cell receptor beta chains below, sequenced in a study of T cell responses to AZD1222 COVID-19 vaccine. Measured with immunoSEQ multiplex PCR; TCRdb has only the in-frame clones, and not every one. The sample holds 120,000 or so clones; 86% are singletons and the top ten take around 7.7%. The material sequenced was peripheral blood, taken on day 0 of AZD1222 vaccination. These receptors were obtained from an adult in good health.

The V gene is TRBV7-6, the J gene TRBJ2-7; TRBD1 matches at 11 bases. The CDR3 spans 16 residues. Trimming took 5 bases from V and 4 from J; bases not matched to a gene: 10. Germline lookup yields CDR1 SGHVS and CDR2 FNYEAQ. DNA for the CDR3: TGTGCCAGCAGCCCTAGAGTTGGACAGGGGGCTTACGAGCAGTACTTC. Protein sequence: CASSPRVGQGAYEQYF.

V usage is TRBV18 and J usage is TRBJ2-1, with a weak D call TRBD1 (5 bases). The V gene lost 1 base and the J gene lost 11 bases, with 15 bases spanning the gap. Germline CDR1 is KGHSH and CDR2 is LQKENI. The CDR3 length is 14 residues. The CDR3 sequence: CASSPRMDTTQQFF. The CDR3 DNA reads TGTGCCAGCTCACCACGGATGGACACAACTCAGCAGTTCTTC.

This sequence joins TRBV6-5 and TRBJ1-5; D remains ambiguous. V was cut by 4 bases and J by 1 base, with 5 bases left in between. In germline, CDR1 is MNHEY, CDR2 SVGAGI. There are 13 residues in the CDR3. The CDR3 nucleotides read TGTGCCAGCAGTTGGTCCAGCAATCAGCCCCAGCATTTT. Amino acids: CASSWSSNQPQHF.

This clone is a singleton in its sample. CDR3 loop: CASSPGPETQYF. CDR3 nucleotide sequence: TGCGCCAGCAGCCCCGGACCAGAGACCCAGTACTTC. The chain uses TRBV5-1 and TRBJ2-5; no clear D. The CDR3 length is 12 residues. V gave up 4 bases and J gave up 4 bases, with 8 bases separating them. CDR1 and CDR2 (germline): SGHRS, YFSETQ. Full variable domain (rest looked up from reference TRBV5-1 and TRBJ2-5): KAGVTQTPRYLIKTRGQQVTLSCSPISGHRSVSWYQQTPGQGLQFLFEYFSETQRNKGNFPGRFSGRQFSNSRSEMNVSTLELGDSALYLCASSPGPETQYFGPGTRLLVL.

This clone appeared a few times. The J gene is TRBJ2-5, the V gene TRBV19, with 9 bases matching TRBD2. The CDR3 has 16 residues. The J segment lost 7 bases and the V segment lost 10 bases, leaving 19 bases of the junction unmatched. CDR1 LNHDA and CDR2 SQIVND come from the germline V gene (reference sequence). CDR3 residues: CATTETQTSGRGTQYF. CDR3 DNA sequence: TGTGCCACCACAGAGACTCAGACTAGCGGAAGAGGGACCCAGTACTTC.

This chain connects TRBV28 to TRBJ1-5; 12 bases match TRBD1. J lost 7 bases, V lost 1 base, and 11 bases had no gene match. The length of the CDR3 is 18 residues. The germline CDR1 and CDR2 sequences are MDHEN and SYDVKM. The CDR3 spells CASSLSVGGQGARQPQHF. Here the CDR3 DNA reads TGTGCCAGCAGTTTATCGGTCGGGGGACAGGGGGCACGGCAGCCCCAGCATTTT.

This rearrangement joins TRBV10-1 to TRBJ1-2; TRBD1 might be the D (5 bases). Germline V lookup: CDR1 WNHNN, CDR2 SYGVQD (reference sequence). V lost 0 bases and J lost 6, with 11 bases in between. This CDR3 contains 14 residues. CDR3 residues: CASSESLAGDGYTF. CDR3 DNA sequence: TGCGCCAGCAGTGAGTCGCTCGCGGGGGATGGCTACACCTTC.

This rearrangement joins TRBV18 to TRBJ2-1, with TRBD2 identical over 10 bases. The junction had 10 bases not matched to a gene; V was cut back by 4 bases and J by 7 bases. The CDR3 loop spans 16 amino acids. Germline CDR1 KGHSH, CDR2 LQKENI. In DNA form, the CDR3 reads TGTGCCAGCTCACGAAAGCGGGAGGGCCGATGGAATGAGCAGTTCTTC. It is translated as CASSRKREGRWNEQFF.

The chain joins TRBV10-1 to TRBJ1-4, with D maybe TRBD1 (6 bases). Trimming removed 1 base from V and 10 bases from J, with 13 bases in between. The CDR3 runs 14 residues. Germline CDR1 reads WNHNN; CDR2 reads SYGVQD (reference sequence). As DNA, the CDR3 is TGCGCCAGCAGTGAGTACCAACAGGGTGCAAAACTGTTTTTT. It encodes CASSEYQQGAKLFF.

V and J are TRBV9 and TRBJ2-3; a possible D gene is TRBD2 (7 bases). In germline, CDR1 is SGDLS, CDR2 YYNGEE. This CDR3 has 16 amino acids. V gave up 4 bases and J gave up 1 base, with 16 bases separating them. The CDR3 region is CASSSLGGGRTDTQYF. In DNA, the CDR3 is TGTGCCAGCAGCTCACTAGGGGGGGGCCGCACAGATACGCAGTATTTT.

The chain uses TRBV2 and TRBJ1-6; 7 bases fit TRBD1. V shed 3 bases and J 6 bases; nucleotides not matched to a gene: 2. This CDR3 spans 14 amino acids. Germline loops: CDR1 SNHLY, CDR2 FYNNEI. In DNA, the CDR3 is TGTGCCAGCAGTGACAGGGGGTTTAATTCACCCCTCCACTTT. As protein: CASSDRGFNSPLHF.

This clone was counted only a few times. This chain uses TRBV3-1 (or the pseudogene TRBV3-2) with TRBJ2-7; 11 positions match TRBD2. The V gene's germline CDR1 is LGHDT and CDR2 YNNKEL (reference sequence). J lost 0 bases, V lost 1 base, and 11 bases had no gene match. The CDR3 contains 19 residues. The CDR3 sequence: CASSQVGQWGLADSYEQYF. The CDR3 bases are TGTGCCAGCAGCCAAGTGGGCCAATGGGGACTAGCGGACTCCTACGAGCAGTACTTC.

This chain connects TRBV5-4 to TRBJ1-2; 8 nucleotides align to TRBD1. This CDR3 is 14 amino acids long. The germline V gene encodes CDR1 SGHNT and CDR2 YYREEE (reference sequence). V shed 5 bases, J shed 12 bases, and the junction held 15 bases outside the gene matches. As DNA, the CDR3 is TGTGCCAGCAGTCCTGACAGGGGAAGGGCCTTGAACACCTTC. Translated: CASSPDRGRALNTF.

The chain joins TRBV25-1 to TRBJ2-1; 8 bases agree with TRBD1. Losses at the gene ends were 4 bases for V and 2 bases for J; bases not matched to a gene: 7. This CDR3 has 16 amino acids. CDR1 and CDR2 from the germline V gene are MGHDK and SYGVNS. CDR3 loop: CASSGPTGEAYNEQFF. The DNA of the CDR3 is TGTGCCAGCAGTGGCCCGACAGGGGAAGCCTACAATGAGCAGTTCTTC.